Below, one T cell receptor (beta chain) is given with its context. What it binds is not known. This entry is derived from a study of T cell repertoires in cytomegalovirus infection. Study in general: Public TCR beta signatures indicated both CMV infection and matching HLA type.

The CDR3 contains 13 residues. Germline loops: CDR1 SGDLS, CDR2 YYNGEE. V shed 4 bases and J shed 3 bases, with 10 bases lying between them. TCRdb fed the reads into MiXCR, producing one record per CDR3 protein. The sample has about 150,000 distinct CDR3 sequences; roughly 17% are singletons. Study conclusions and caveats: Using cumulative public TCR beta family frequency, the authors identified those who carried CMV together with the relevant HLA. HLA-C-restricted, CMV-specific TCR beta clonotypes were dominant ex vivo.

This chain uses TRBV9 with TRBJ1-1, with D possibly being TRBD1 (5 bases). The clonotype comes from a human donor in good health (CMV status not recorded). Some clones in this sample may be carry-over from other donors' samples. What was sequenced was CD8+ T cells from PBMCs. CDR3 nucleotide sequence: TGTGCCAGCAGCCCGGGACTGTACACTGAAGCTTTCTTT. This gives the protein CASSPGLYTEAFF.